Presented here are 5 T cell receptor beta chains from one specimen sequenced in a study of T cell repertoires in cytomegalovirus infection (dated by TCRdb to between 2018 and 2021). Sequenced using an Illumina HiSeq 1500. Using fastp trimming at Q25 and MiXCR clonotype assembly, TCRdb reanalyzed the public sequencing data and kept in-frame beta chains. Each CDR3 protein gets just one entry, which takes the most common genes and DNA from the rows behind it. A total of 250,000 to 300,000 distinct CDR3 sequences appear in this sample, about an eighth of them only once. The ten largest account for roughly 8.9% of the sample. The specimen sequenced was PBMCs. These receptors were taken from a human donor in good health (CMV status not recorded). Some clones in this sample may be carry-over from other donors' samples.

This clonotype was recorded at least ten times. The chain carries TRBV14 and TRBJ2-1, with TRBD2 identical over 9 bases. Germline V gene data show CDR1 as SGHDN and CDR2 as FVKESK. V shed 1 base, J shed 8 bases, and the junction held 12 bases outside the gene matches. The CDR3 is 17 amino acids. The CDR3 loop reads CASSQVGGRASLDEQFF. The CDR3 nucleotides are TGTGCCAGCAGCCAAGTGGGCGGGAGGGCAAGTCTCGATGAGCAGTTCTTC.

This clonotype has ten or more counts. The gene calls are TRBV29-1 and TRBJ1-2; D gene unclear. CDR1 SQVTM and CDR2 ANQGSEA come from the germline V gene. The V end was cut by 2 bases, the J end by 8 bases, with 9 bases between. The CDR3 consists of 11 residues. In DNA, the CDR3 is TGCAGCGTTGAAAATAGTGGGGGCTACACCTTC. Amino acid sequence: CSVENSGGYTF.

The chain uses TRBV3-1 and TRBJ2-4, with 12 bases fitting TRBD2. CDR1 is LGHDT and CDR2 is YNNKEL in the germline V gene (reference sequence). V was pared by 4 bases and J by 6 bases, with 1 base of the junction left unmatched. The CDR3 covers 14 residues. CDR3 DNA: TGTGCCAGCAGCCCGACTAGCGGGGGAAACATTCAGTACTTC. Its protein product is CASSPTSGGNIQYF.

There are many counts of this clonotype. V and J are TRBV19 and TRBJ1-5; D remains unclear. CDR1 and CDR2 (germline): LNHDA, SQIVND (reference sequence). The CDR3 has 13 amino acids. V dropped 2 bases and J dropped 3 bases, with 5 bases sitting between them. The CDR3 bases are TGTGCCAGTAGTATAAAGTACAATCAGCCCCAGCATTTT. Translating it yields CASSIKYNQPQHF.

This clonotype was found many times. V is TRBV7-2 and J is TRBJ2-1; D is uncertain. CDR3 size: 14 residues. V was trimmed by 2 bases and J by 7 bases, leaving 12 bases between them. CDR1 is SGHTA, CDR2 FQGNSA, per germline. The CDR3 loop reads CASSLIFGENEQFF. CDR3 in DNA: TGTGCCAGCAGCTTAATTTTCGGTGAGAATGAGCAGTTCTTC.